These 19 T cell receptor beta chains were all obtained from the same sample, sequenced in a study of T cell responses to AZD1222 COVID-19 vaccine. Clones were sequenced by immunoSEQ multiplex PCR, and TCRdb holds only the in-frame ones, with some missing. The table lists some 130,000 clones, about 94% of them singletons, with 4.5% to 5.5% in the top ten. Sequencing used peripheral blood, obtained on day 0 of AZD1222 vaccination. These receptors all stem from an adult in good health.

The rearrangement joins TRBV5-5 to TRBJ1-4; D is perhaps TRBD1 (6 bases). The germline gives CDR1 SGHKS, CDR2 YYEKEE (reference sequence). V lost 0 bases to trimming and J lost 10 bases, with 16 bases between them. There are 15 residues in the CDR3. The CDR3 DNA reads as TGTGCCAGCAGCTTGGACAGGGTTTCACGCGGAAAACTGTTTTTT. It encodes CASSLDRVSRGKLFF.

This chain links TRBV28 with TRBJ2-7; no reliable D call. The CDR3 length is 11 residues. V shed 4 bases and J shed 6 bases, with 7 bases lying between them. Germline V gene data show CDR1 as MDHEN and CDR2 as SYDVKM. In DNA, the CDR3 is TGTGCCAGCAGTTGGATTTCCGAGCAGTACTTC. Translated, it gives CASSWISEQYF.

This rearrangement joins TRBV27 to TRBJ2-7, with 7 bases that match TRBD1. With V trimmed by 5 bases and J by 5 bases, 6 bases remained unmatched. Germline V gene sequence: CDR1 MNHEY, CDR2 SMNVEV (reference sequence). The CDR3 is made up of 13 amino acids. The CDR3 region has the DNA TGTGCCAGCAGTGGCACGACAGGGAACGAGCAGTACTTC. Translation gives CASSGTTGNEQYF.

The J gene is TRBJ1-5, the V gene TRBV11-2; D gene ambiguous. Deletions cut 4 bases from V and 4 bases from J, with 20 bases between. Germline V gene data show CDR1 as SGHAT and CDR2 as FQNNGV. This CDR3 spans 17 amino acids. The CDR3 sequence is CASSSGGKRTENQPQHF. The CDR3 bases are TGTGCCAGCAGCTCAGGAGGTAAGAGGACCGAGAATCAGCCCCAGCATTTT.

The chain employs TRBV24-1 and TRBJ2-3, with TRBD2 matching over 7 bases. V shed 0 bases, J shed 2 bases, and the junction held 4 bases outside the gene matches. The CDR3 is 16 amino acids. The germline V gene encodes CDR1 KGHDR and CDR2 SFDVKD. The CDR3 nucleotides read TGTGCCACCAGTGATTTGGGGGGACTATCCACAGATACGCAGTATTTT. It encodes CATSDLGGLSTDTQYF.

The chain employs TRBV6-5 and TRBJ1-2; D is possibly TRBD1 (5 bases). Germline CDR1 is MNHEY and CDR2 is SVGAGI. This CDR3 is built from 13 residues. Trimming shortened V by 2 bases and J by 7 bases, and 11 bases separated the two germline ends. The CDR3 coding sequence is TGTGCCAGCAGTTACGGCGAGGGGATTGGCTACACCTTC. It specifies CASSYGEGIGYTF.

Written as DNA, the CDR3 is TGTGCCAGCAGCCAAGATCTGACTCCGGGTTTGGCTTTCTTT. The encoded protein is CASSQDLTPGLAFF. The chain joins TRBV3-1 (or the pseudogene TRBV3-2) to TRBJ1-1; D is undetermined. V lost 0 bases and J lost 11, with 16 bases in between. Per germline, CDR1 LGHDT and CDR2 YNNKEL (reference sequence). The CDR3 covers 14 residues.

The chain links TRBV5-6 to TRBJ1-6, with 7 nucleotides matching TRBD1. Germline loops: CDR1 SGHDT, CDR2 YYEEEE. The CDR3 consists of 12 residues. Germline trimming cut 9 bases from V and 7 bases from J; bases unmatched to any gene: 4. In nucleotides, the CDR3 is TGTGCCACCGACAGGGAGAATTCACCCCTCCACTTT. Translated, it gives CATDRENSPLHF.

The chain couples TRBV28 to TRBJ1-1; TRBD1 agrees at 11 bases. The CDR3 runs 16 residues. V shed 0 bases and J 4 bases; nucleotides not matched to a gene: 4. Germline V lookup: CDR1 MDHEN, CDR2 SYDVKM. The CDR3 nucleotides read TGTGCCAGCAGTTTATGGATGGGGACAGGGGGCACTGAAGCTTTCTTT. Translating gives CASSLWMGTGGTEAFF.

The CDR3 protein is CAWSASRTGTSTEAFF. DNA for the CDR3: TGTGCCTGGAGTGCCTCGCGGACAGGGACTTCGACTGAAGCTTTCTTT. This rearrangement joins TRBV30 to TRBJ1-1; 8 bases match TRBD1. From germline, CDR1 is GTSNPN and CDR2 SVGIG (reference sequence). V was clipped by 1 base and J by 5 bases; unmatched bases: 12. The CDR3 contains 16 residues. Full variable domain (outside the CDR3, taken from reference TRBV30 and TRBJ1-1): SQTIHQWPATLVQPVGSPLSLECTVEGTSNPNLYWYRQAAGRGLQLLFYSVGIGQISSEVPQNLSASRPQDRQFILSSKKLLLSDSGFYLCAWSASRTGTSTEAFFGQGTRLTVV.

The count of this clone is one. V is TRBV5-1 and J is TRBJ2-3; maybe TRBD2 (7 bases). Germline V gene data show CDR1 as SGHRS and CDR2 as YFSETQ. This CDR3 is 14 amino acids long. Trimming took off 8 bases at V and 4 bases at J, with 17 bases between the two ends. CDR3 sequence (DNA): TGCGCCAGTCGGGAGGAGGGGGGTGCAGATACGCAGTATTTT. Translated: CASREEGGADTQYF.

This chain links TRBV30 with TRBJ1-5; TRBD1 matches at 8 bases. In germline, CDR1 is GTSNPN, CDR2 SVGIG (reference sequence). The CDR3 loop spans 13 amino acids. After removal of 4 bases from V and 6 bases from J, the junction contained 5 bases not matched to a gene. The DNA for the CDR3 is TGTGCCTGGACGGACAGGGCAGGTCAGCCCCAGCATTTT. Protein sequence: CAWTDRAGQPQHF. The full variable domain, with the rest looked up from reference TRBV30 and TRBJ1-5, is SQTIHQWPATLVQPVGSPLSLECTVEGTSNPNLYWYRQAAGRGLQLLFYSVGIGQISSEVPQNLSASRPQDRQFILSSKKLLLSDSGFYLCAWTDRAGQPQHFGDGTRLSIL.

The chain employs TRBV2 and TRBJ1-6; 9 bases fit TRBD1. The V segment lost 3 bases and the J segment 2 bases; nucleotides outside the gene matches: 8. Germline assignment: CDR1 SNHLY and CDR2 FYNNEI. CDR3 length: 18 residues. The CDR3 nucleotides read TGTGCCAGCAGTGACCTGGGACAGGGAAGAACCTATAATTCACCCCTCCACTTT. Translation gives CASSDLGQGRTYNSPLHF.

The CDR3 region is CASGRAGGGSYEQYF. CDR3 DNA sequence: TGTGCCAGCGGAAGAGCCGGAGGTGGATCCTACGAGCAGTACTTC. This chain uses TRBV5-4 with TRBJ2-7; D is perhaps TRBD2 (5 bases). V lost 7 bases and J 1 base, leaving 18 bases between the germline ends. Germline V gene data show CDR1 as SGHNT and CDR2 as YYREEE (reference sequence). CDR3 size: 15 residues.

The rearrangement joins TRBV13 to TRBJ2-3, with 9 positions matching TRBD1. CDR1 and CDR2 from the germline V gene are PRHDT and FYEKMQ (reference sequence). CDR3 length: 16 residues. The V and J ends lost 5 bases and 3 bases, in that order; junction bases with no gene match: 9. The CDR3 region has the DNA TGTGCCAGCAGCCCTAGGACAGGGGTGAGGACAGATACGCAGTATTTT. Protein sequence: CASSPRTGVRTDTQYF.

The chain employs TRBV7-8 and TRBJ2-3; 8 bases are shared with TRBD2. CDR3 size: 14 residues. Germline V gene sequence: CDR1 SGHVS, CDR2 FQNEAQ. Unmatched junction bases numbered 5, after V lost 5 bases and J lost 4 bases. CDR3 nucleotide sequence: TGTGCCAGCAGCCCAACGGGAGGGTCAGATACGCAGTATTTT. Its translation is CASSPTGGSDTQYF.

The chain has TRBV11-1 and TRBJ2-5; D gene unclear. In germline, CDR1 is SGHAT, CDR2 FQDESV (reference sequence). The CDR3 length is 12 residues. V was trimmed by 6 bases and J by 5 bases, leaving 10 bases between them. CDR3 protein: CASRLTGETQYF. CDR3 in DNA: TGTGCCAGCAGGCTAACCGGGGAGACCCAGTACTTC.

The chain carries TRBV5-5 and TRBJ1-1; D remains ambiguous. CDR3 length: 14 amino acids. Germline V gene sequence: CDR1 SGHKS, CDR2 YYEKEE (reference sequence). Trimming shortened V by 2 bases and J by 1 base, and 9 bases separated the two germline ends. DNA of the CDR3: TGTGCCAGCAGCTTCTCCAGCACGAACACTGAAGCTTTCTTT. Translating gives CASSFSSTNTEAFF.

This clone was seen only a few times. The CDR3: CASKGARGWYEQYF. DNA for the CDR3: TGTGCCAGCAAAGGGGCGAGAGGATGGTACGAGCAGTACTTC. This chain uses TRBV2 with TRBJ2-7; the D gene is possibly TRBD1 (5 bases). V was cut by 7 bases and J by 4 bases, with 17 bases left in between. Germline lookup yields CDR1 SNHLY and CDR2 FYNNEI. The length of the CDR3 is 14 residues.